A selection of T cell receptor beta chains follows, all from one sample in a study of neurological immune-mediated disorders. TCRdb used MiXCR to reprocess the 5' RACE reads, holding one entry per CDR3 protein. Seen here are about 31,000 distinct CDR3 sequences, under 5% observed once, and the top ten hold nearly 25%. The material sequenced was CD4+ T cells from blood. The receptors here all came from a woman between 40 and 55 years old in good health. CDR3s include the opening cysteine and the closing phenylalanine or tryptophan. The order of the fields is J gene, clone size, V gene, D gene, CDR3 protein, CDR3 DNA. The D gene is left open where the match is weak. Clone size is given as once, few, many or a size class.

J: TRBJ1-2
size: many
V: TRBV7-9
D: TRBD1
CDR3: CASSFGQGAYGYTF
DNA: TGTGCCAGCAGCTTTGGACAGGGGGCCTATGGCTACACCTTC

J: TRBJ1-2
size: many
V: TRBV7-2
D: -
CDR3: CASSPTDYGGYTF
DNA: TGTGCCAGCAGCCCAACAGACTATGGGGGCTACACCTTC

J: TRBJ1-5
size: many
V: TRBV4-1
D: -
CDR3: CASRHHGKNQPQHF
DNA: TGCGCCAGCAGGCACCACGGGAAAAATCAGCCCCAGCATTTT

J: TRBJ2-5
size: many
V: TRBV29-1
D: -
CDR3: CSVVTEETQYF
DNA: TGCAGCGTTGTCACAGAAGAGACCCAGTACTTC

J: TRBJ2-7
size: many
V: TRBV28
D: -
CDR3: CASPPRVRLEGLNYEQYF
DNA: TGTGCCAGCCCGCCCAGGGTTAGATTGGAGGGGCTTAACTACGAGCAGTACTTC

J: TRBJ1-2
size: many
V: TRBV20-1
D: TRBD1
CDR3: CSARDDRGLGGYTF
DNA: TGCAGTGCTAGAGATGACAGGGGGCTTGGGGGCTACACCTTC

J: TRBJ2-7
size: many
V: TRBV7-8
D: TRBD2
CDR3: CASSLGTSGSYEQYF
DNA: TGTGCCAGCAGCTTAGGGACTAGCGGGTCCTACGAGCAGTACTTC

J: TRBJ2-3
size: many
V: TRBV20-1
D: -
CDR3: CSAGPRTDTQYF
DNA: TGCAGTGCCGGTCCCCGCACAGATACGCAGTATTTT

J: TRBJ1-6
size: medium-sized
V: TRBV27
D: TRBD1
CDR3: CASSRDRGTNSPLHF
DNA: TGTGCCAGCAGCAGAGACAGGGGAACTAATTCACCCCTCCACTTT

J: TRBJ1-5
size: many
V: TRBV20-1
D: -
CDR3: CSARDWVNQPQHF
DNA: TGCAGTGCTAGAGATTGGGTCAATCAGCCCCAGCATTTT

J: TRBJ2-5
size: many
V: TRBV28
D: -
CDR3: CASTGRRGLQTQYF
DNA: TGTGCCAGCACGGGTAGGCGTGGTTTGCAGACCCAGTACTTC

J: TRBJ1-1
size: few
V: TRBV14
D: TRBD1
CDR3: CASSHGTVGAFF
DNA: TGTGCCAGCAGCCATGGGACAGTCGGAGCTTTCTTT

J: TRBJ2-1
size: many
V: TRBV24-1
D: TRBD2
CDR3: CATSDSSGRAYNEQFF
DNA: TGTGCCACCAGTGATTCTAGCGGGAGGGCTTACAATGAGCAGTTCTTC

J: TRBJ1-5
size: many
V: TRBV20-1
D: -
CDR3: CSARDPYRRGGQPQHF
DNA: TGCAGTGCTAGAGATCCTTATAGGCGGGGCGGTCAGCCCCAGCATTTT

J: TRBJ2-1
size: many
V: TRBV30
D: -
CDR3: CAWTRGVREQFF
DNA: TGTGCCTGGACCAGAGGGGTCCGCGAGCAGTTCTTC

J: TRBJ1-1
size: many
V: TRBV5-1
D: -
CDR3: CASSGTENANTEAFF
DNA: TGCGCCAGCAGCGGGACCGAAAACGCAAACACTGAAGCTTTCTTT

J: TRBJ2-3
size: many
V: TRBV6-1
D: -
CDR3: CASSEAGRTDTQYF
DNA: TGTGCCAGCAGTGAAGCGGGCCGCACAGATACGCAGTATTTT

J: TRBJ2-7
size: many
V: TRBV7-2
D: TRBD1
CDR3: CASSLATTGYLPYEQYF
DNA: TGTGCCAGCAGCTTAGCCACGACAGGGTACCTACCCTACGAGCAGTACTTC

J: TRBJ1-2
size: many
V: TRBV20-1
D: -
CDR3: CSASGYTF
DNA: TGCAGTGCATCCGGCTACACCTTC

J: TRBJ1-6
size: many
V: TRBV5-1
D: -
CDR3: CASSGTFNSPLHF
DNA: TGCGCCAGCTCCGGGACGTTCAATTCACCCCTCCACTTT

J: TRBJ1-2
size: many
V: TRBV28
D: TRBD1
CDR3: CASSPGGQGDYGYTF
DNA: TGTGCCAGCAGTCCTGGTGGACAGGGGGACTATGGCTACACCTTC

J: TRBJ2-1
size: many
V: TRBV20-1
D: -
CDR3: CSATRGSYNEQFF
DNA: TGCAGTGCTACCAGGGGCTCCTACAATGAGCAGTTCTTC